The 19 T cell receptor beta chains given below trace back to one sample, sequenced in a study of beta chain features in type 1 diabetes. The whole isolated RNA underwent reverse transcription, so sequencing captured expressed TCRB transcripts. TCRdb keeps only in-frame clones here, not all; method: immunoSEQ multiplex PCR. The repertoire holds some 300,000 clones, with about 8% as singletons. The sample comprised central memory CD4+ T cells from blood. The receptors shown here come from a woman between 18 and 29 years old in good health.

This clone was seen ten or more times. The CDR3: CSVGGHGPYEQYF. The CDR3 bases are TGCAGCGTTGGGGGACACGGACCCTACGAGCAGTACTTC. The chain joins TRBV29-1 to TRBJ2-7; D is perhaps TRBD1 (6 bases). CDR3 size: 13 residues. V was pared by 4 bases and J by 2 bases, with 12 bases between. The V gene's germline CDR1 is SQVTM and CDR2 ANQGSEA.

The table lists this clone with a few counts. The chain couples TRBV25-1 to TRBJ2-2; D uncertain. Germline V gene data show CDR1 as MGHDK and CDR2 as SYGVNS. V lost 4 bases to trimming and J lost 0 bases, with 12 bases between them. The CDR3 totals 16 residues. The CDR3 sequence: CASSAARFANTGELFF. CDR3 sequence (DNA): TGTGCCAGCAGTGCCGCGAGGTTCGCGAACACCGGGGAGCTGTTTTTT. Filled out from reference TRBV25-1 and TRBJ2-2, the complete variable domain reads EADIYQTPRYLVIGTGKKITLECSQTMGHDKMYWYQQDPGMELHLIHYSYGVNSTEKGDLSSESTVSRIRTEHFPLTLESARPSHTSQYLCASSAARFANTGELFFGEGSRLTVL.

This clone was recorded a few times. The chain has TRBV20-1 and TRBJ1-1; D unresolved. CDR3 length equals 11 residues. Trimming removed 6 bases from V and 3 bases from J, with 8 bases in between. Germline CDR1 reads DFQATT; CDR2 reads SNEGSKA (reference sequence). The CDR3 loop reads CSADGYTEAFF. The CDR3 bases are TGCAGTGCCGATGGATACACTGAAGCTTTCTTT.

The V and J genes are TRBV18 and TRBJ1-4; 7 nucleotides match TRBD1. With V trimmed by 5 bases and J by 7 bases, 7 bases remained unmatched. The germline CDR1 and CDR2 sequences are KGHSH and LQKENI. The CDR3 covers 14 residues. The CDR3 DNA follows: TGTGCCAGCTCATCGACAGGGCTGGCTGAAAAACTGTTTTTT. Encoded protein: CASSSTGLAEKLFF. Filled out from reference TRBV18 and TRBJ1-4, the complete variable domain reads NAGVMQNPRHLVRRRGQEARLRCSPMKGHSHVYWYRQLPEEGLKFMVYLQKENIIDESGMPKERFSAEFPKEGPSILRIQQVVRGDSAAYFCASSSTGLAEKLFFGSGTQLSVL.

The chain joins TRBV6-1 to TRBJ2-5, with D possibly matching TRBD1 (6 bases). Trimming stripped 5 bases from V and 5 bases from J, with 18 bases between. Looked up from germline, CDR1 is MNHNS and CDR2 is SASEGT. The CDR3 is 15 residues long. Written as DNA, the CDR3 is TGTGCCAGCAGTCGACTACAGGGCGCGGTTGAGACCCAGTACTTC. This codes for CASSRLQGAVETQYF.

This clone was found a few times. The same CDR3 can be traced to other DNA sequences in this sample. The chain uses TRBV11-3 and TRBJ1-1; D perhaps matches TRBD1 (5 bases). In germline, CDR1 is SGHNT, CDR2 YENEEA. This CDR3 is 14 amino acids long. V shed 0 bases and J shed 5 bases, with 10 bases lying between them. The CDR3 DNA reads as TGTGCCAGCAGCTTAGAAGGAGGGGATACTGAAGCTTTCTTT. Translation gives CASSLEGGDTEAFF.

V and J are TRBV5-1 and TRBJ1-1; D may be TRBD1 (5 bases). This CDR3 contains 16 residues. Germline CDR1 SGHRS, CDR2 YFSETQ. V lost 1 base and J lost 4, with 17 bases in between. CDR3 region: CASSLIAAGEATEAFF. CDR3 coding DNA: TGCGCCAGCAGCTTGATTGCCGCGGGGGAAGCCACTGAAGCTTTCTTT.

The rearrangement joins TRBV5-4 to TRBJ2-7; 7 bases match TRBD1. The CDR3 is 14 amino acids. Looked up from germline, CDR1 is SGHNT and CDR2 is YYREEE (reference sequence). V lost 0 bases to trimming and J lost 4 bases; unmatched junction nucleotides: 4. This chain's CDR3 is CASSLVGGEYEQYF. The DNA of the CDR3 is TGTGCCAGCAGCTTGGTAGGGGGCGAATACGAGCAGTACTTC. Supplemented by reference TRBV5-4 and TRBJ2-7, the full variable domain reads ETGVTQSPTHLIKTRGQQVTLRCSSQSGHNTVSWYQQALGQGPQFIFQYYREEENGRGNFPPRFSGLQFPNYSSELNVNALELDDSALYLCASSLVGGEYEQYFGPGTRLTVT.

This clone was picked up a small number of times. The rearrangement joins TRBV6-6 to TRBJ1-2; D remains unclear. This CDR3 comprises 16 residues. V lost 4 bases and J 4 bases, leaving 19 bases between the germline ends. Germline assignment: CDR1 MNHNY and CDR2 SVGAGI (reference sequence). CDR3 amino acids: CASSFPGLATGYGYTF. DNA of the CDR3: TGTGCCAGCAGTTTCCCAGGACTGGCCACTGGCTATGGCTACACCTTC.

The table lists this clone with a few counts. The rearrangement joins TRBV30 to TRBJ2-3, with no clear D. This CDR3 is built from 15 residues. V lost 3 bases and J 0 bases, leaving 13 bases between the germline ends. The germline CDR1 and CDR2 sequences are GTSNPN and SVGIG (reference sequence). CDR3 amino acids: CAWSARSPSTDTQYF. CDR3 bases: TGTGCCTGGAGCGCACGCAGTCCAAGCACAGATACGCAGTATTTT.

Remarks on this clone: It differs at one base from a far larger clone, so likely a read error. Other DNA sequences of this sample code for an identical CDR3. The chain is built from TRBV7-3 and TRBJ2-1; TRBD1 is a possible D gene (5 bases). This CDR3 contains 14 residues. Germline CDR1 reads SGHTA; CDR2 reads FQGTGA. CDR3 nucleotides: TGCGCCAGCAGCCCCCCCGGCAGGGCCCATGAGCAGTTCTTC. Translated, it gives CASSPPGRAHEQFF.

Only a few counts were recorded for this clone. Other DNA variants within this sample encode the same CDR3. J is TRBJ2-2 and V is TRBV30, with unresolved D. The CDR3 spans 12 residues. Trimming removed 0 bases from V and 6 bases from J, with 5 bases in between. The germline CDR1 and CDR2 sequences are GTSNPN and SVGIG (reference sequence). In DNA, the CDR3 is TGTGCCTGGAGTGTAGGCCCCGGGGAGCTGTTTTTT. It codes for CAWSVGPGELFF.

This clone was observed a few times. V gene TRBV6-6 combines with J gene TRBJ2-5; 10 bases align to TRBD2. The J segment lost 7 bases and the V segment lost 5 bases, leaving 7 bases of the junction unmatched. CDR1 and CDR2 (germline): MNHNY, SVGAGI (reference sequence). The CDR3 is 14 residues long. CDR3 DNA sequence: TGTGCCAGCAGTCTTAGCGGGAGGACCACGACCCAGTACTTC. It codes for CASSLSGRTTTQYF.

This chain uses TRBV23-1 with TRBJ2-7; either TRBD1 or TRBD2 may fit D (6 bases each). TRBV23-1 is classed as an ORF, of uncertain function. The CDR3 totals 18 residues. Trimming cost V 9 bases and J 2 bases, with 29 bases left between them. The CDR3 region is CARTPRGTPFFPPYEQYV. The DNA of the CDR3 is TGCGCCAGGACCCCCCGCGGGACACCATTCTTCCCTCCCTACGAGCAGTACGTC.

The chain combines TRBV4-3 with TRBJ1-2; 7 positions agree with TRBD1. Germline V gene data show CDR1 as LGHNA and CDR2 as YSLEER. The CDR3 runs to 15 residues. The trim removed 0 bases at V and 8 bases at J, leaving 9 bases unmatched. CDR3: CASSQDIGDRDGYTF. The CDR3 bases are TGCGCCAGCAGCCAAGATATTGGTGACAGGGACGGCTACACCTTC.

This clone was recorded many times. CDR3 bases: TGCGCCAGCAGCTTGGACCCAGGGGGAAGGAATGAGCAGTTCTTC. It yields the protein CASSLDPGGRNEQFF. This sequence joins TRBV5-1 and TRBJ2-1, with TRBD1 matching over 7 bases. Germline CDR1 reads SGHRS; CDR2 reads YFSETQ. CDR3 length: 15 amino acids. The V and J ends lost 0 bases and 7 bases, in that order; junction bases with no gene match: 7.

The gene calls are TRBV7-2 and TRBJ1-2; 11 bases are shared with TRBD1. Germline V gene sequence: CDR1 SGHTA, CDR2 FQGNSA. The V segment lost 6 bases and the J segment 4 bases; nucleotides outside the gene matches: 4. The CDR3 is 14 amino acids. DNA for the CDR3: TGTGCCAGCAGAGGGGACAGGGGGGCCTATGGCTACACCTTC. This sequence encodes CASRGDRGAYGYTF.

J is TRBJ2-4 and V is TRBV4-3; tentatively, D is TRBD2 (6 bases). The CDR3 sequence is 15 residues long. Trimming pared 2 bases from V and 2 bases from J, leaving 10 bases between. The V gene's germline CDR1 is LGHNA and CDR2 YSLEER. Here the CDR3 DNA reads TGCGCCAGCAGCCAACGTAGCGGATCCAAAAACATTCAGTACTTC. Translated: CASSQRSGSKNIQYF.

This clone has a count of ten or more. The gene calls are TRBV10-3 and TRBJ2-7; 7 bases align to TRBD1. Looked up from germline, CDR1 is ENHRY and CDR2 is SYGVKD. There are 12 residues in the CDR3. The junction had 5 bases not matched to a gene; V was cut back by 4 bases and J by 8 bases. CDR3 in DNA: TGTGCCATCAGTGGCGACAGGGAACAGCAGTACTTC. It translates to CAISGDREQQYF.